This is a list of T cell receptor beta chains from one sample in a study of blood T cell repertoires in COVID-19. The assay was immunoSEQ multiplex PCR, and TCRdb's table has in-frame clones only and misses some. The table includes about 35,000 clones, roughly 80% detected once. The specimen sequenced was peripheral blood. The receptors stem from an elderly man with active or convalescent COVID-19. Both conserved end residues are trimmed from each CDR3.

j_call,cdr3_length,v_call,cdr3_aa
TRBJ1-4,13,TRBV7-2,ASSQNRGRLEKLF
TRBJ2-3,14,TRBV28,ASSPVGDFGTDTQY
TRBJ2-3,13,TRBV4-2,ASSQDGEVGDTQY
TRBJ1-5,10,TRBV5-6,ASSGTNQPQH
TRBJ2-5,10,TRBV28,ASQWGGETQY
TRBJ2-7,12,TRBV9,ASSVGTRNYEQY
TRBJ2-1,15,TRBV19,ASSRGGLAGLYNEQF
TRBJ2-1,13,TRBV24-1,ATSEVGLAGGKQF
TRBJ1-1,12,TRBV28,ASSLGQGNTEAF
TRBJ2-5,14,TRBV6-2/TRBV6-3,ASSYRSPGIQETQY
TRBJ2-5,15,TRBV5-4,ASSLEHREGWQETQY
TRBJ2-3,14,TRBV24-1,ATSDLRRGSTDTQY
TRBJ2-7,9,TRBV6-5,ASSSRGEQY
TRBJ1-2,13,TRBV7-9,ASSLGDRDRYGYT